The 20 T cell receptor beta chains presented below share a single source sample, sequenced in a study of cytomegalovirus exposure and HLA in healthy donors. In the PCR, 60 Vbeta and 13 Jbeta primers were used. The method was immunoSEQ multiplex PCR; TCRdb's version includes in-frame clones alone and lacks a portion of them. This repertoire shows about 140,000 clones, around 80% found once; its top ten account for 8.8%. Sequenced: PBMCs. The receptors shown here come from a woman between 45 and 60 years old in good health and CMV-seropositive.

The CDR3, as DNA: TGTGCCATCAGCCCACAGGGGGTTGGCACTGAAGCTTTCTTT. This encodes CAISPQGVGTEAFF. This chain uses TRBV10-3 with TRBJ1-1, with 8 positions matching TRBD1. Germline CDR1 is ENHRY and CDR2 is SYGVKD. This CDR3 is built from 14 residues. V lost 6 bases to trimming and J lost 4 bases; unmatched junction nucleotides: 7.

This rearrangement joins TRBV7-3 to TRBJ2-1, with 8 bases lining up with TRBD2. Germline CDR1 and CDR2: SGHTA and FQGTGA. With 2 bases clipped from V and 3 bases from J, the junction kept 15 bases outside the gene matches. This CDR3 is 19 amino acids long. CDR3 sequence: CASSLGSGGQSTRYNEQFF. The CDR3, as DNA: TGTGCCAGCAGCTTAGGGTCGGGGGGGCAATCGACTCGCTACAATGAGCAGTTCTTC.

This clone was seen a single time. The genes are TRBV4-1 and TRBJ1-1, with 10 bases lining up with TRBD1. The CDR3 runs 14 residues. The junction had 6 bases not matched to a gene; V was cut back by 1 base and J by 10 bases. Germline CDR1 and CDR2: MGHRA and YSYEKL. CDR3 nucleotide sequence: TGCGCCAGCAGCCAAGGAGGACAGGGGGAGGGAGCTTTCTTT. It specifies CASSQGGQGEGAFF.

CDR3 amino acids: CASSLGRGAGTDTQYF. The CDR3 DNA reads TGTGCCAGCAGTTTAGGGCGGGGGGCCGGCACAGATACGCAGTATTTT. The chain joins TRBV28 to TRBJ2-3; TRBD2 matches 8 bases. This CDR3 region has 16 residues. Losses at the gene ends were 2 bases for V and 1 base for J; bases not matched to a gene: 5. CDR1 is MDHEN, CDR2 SYDVKM, per germline.

CDR3 nucleotide sequence: TGTGCCAGCAGCTCCCGGGACAGGGGCAATGAGCAGTTCTTC. Its translation: CASSSRDRGNEQFF. V is TRBV11-3 and J is TRBJ2-1, with 10 positions matching TRBD1. There are 14 residues in the CDR3. V dropped 4 bases and J dropped 6; count of bases not matched to a gene: 3. Germline values: CDR1 SGHNT, CDR2 YENEEA.

The chain recombines TRBV6-5 with TRBJ2-7, with TRBD2 as a possible D gene (5 bases). Germline CDR1 is MNHEY and CDR2 is SVGAGI. V was shortened by 3 bases and J by 4 bases, with 13 bases between the two germline ends. The CDR3 is made up of 14 amino acids. In DNA, the CDR3 is TGTGCCAGCAGTTATAGACGGGGAAATTACGAGCAGTACTTC. Amino acids: CASSYRRGNYEQYF.

On this clone: Other DNA sequences in this sample translate to the same CDR3. V usage is TRBV27 and J usage is TRBJ2-7, with 9 nucleotides matching TRBD1. Germline V lookup: CDR1 MNHEY, CDR2 SMNVEV (reference sequence). This CDR3 region has 15 residues. J gave up 5 bases and V 5 bases, and 10 bases lay outside the gene matches. The CDR3 is CASSALRDRGNEQYF. CDR3 DNA: TGTGCCAGCAGTGCTCTCCGCGACAGGGGGAACGAGCAGTACTTC.

This clone was seen more than once but under ten times. The genes are TRBV7-9 and TRBJ1-4; D possibly corresponds to TRBD1 (5 bases). This CDR3 has 14 residues. The V gene's germline CDR1 is SEHNR and CDR2 FQNEAQ (reference sequence). Trimming cost V 5 bases and J 7 bases, with 14 bases left between them. The CDR3 reads CASSRQGRGEKLFF. The DNA of the CDR3 is TGTGCCAGCAGCCGCCAGGGTAGGGGTGAAAAACTGTTTTTT.

The CDR3: CASSRRGAAGGGETQYF. The CDR3 nucleotides read TGTGCCAGCAGCCGAAGGGGAGCGGCGGGGGGTGGGGAGACCCAGTACTTC. J is TRBJ2-5 and V is TRBV4-2; the match to TRBD2 covers 8 bases. The CDR3 loop spans 17 amino acids. Germline V gene lookup returns CDR1 LGHNA and CDR2 YNFKEQ. J gave up 5 bases and V 4 bases, and 15 bases lay outside the gene matches.

V and J are TRBV14 and TRBJ1-1; the D gene is possibly TRBD1 (5 bases). CDR3 length equals 15 residues. Germline CDR1 SGHDN, CDR2 FVKESK. The V gene lost 4 bases and the J gene lost 8 bases, with 20 bases spanning the gap. Here the CDR3 reads CASSPNGPLKGEAFF. CDR3 DNA sequence: TGTGCCAGCAGCCCTAACGGGCCACTTAAGGGGGAAGCTTTCTTT.

The genes are TRBV6-1 and TRBJ1-6; the D is unclear. Looked up from germline, CDR1 is MNHNS and CDR2 is SASEGT. The length of the CDR3 is 15 residues. The germline V and J ends were trimmed by 7 bases and 5 bases, with 15 bases remaining between them. The CDR3 DNA is TGTGCCAGCACCCTAAGCGGACTCCATAATTCACCCCTCCACTTT. Protein sequence: CASTLSGLHNSPLHF.

V usage is TRBV30 and J usage is TRBJ1-4; D is undetermined. The CDR3 consists of 14 residues. The germline V gene encodes CDR1 GTSNPN and CDR2 SVGIG (reference sequence). Trimming removed 3 bases from V and 5 bases from J, with 13 bases in between. The CDR3 bases are TGTGCCTGGAGCCCCGGGAGCGTCAATGAAAAACTGTTTTTT. Its protein product is CAWSPGSVNEKLFF. Based on the CDR3 plus reference TRBV30 and TRBJ1-4, the full variable domain is SQTIHQWPATLVQPVGSPLSLECTVEGTSNPNLYWYRQAAGRGLQLLFYSVGIGQISSEVPQNLSASRPQDRQFILSSKKLLLSDSGFYLCAWSPGSVNEKLFFGSGTQLSVL.

The chain has TRBV25-1 and TRBJ2-1; D perhaps matches TRBD2 (6 bases). The germline V gene encodes CDR1 MGHDK and CDR2 SYGVNS. The CDR3 is made up of 11 amino acids. The V end lost 2 bases, the J end lost 11 bases, and 7 bases lay between the germline ends. CDR3 sequence (DNA): TGTGCCAGCAGTGAAGGGGGGAAGCAGTTCTTC. Protein product: CASSEGGKQFF. Supplemented by reference TRBV25-1 and TRBJ2-1, the full variable domain reads EADIYQTPRYLVIGTGKKITLECSQTMGHDKMYWYQQDPGMELHLIHYSYGVNSTEKGDLSSESTVSRIRTEHFPLTLESARPSHTSQYLCASSEGGKQFFGPGTRLTVL.

This clone appeared once. The V gene is TRBV7-8, the J gene TRBJ1-5, with TRBD1 matching 9 bases. Germline loops: CDR1 SGHVS, CDR2 FQNEAQ. Trimming took 0 bases from V and 6 from J; bases not matched to a gene: 6. This CDR3 is built from 16 residues. The CDR3 DNA sequence: TGTGCCAGCAGCTTAGCCGGGACAGGGAGAAGTCAGCCCCAGCATTTT. This encodes CASSLAGTGRSQPQHF.

The V gene is TRBV6-5, the J gene TRBJ2-7; TRBD1 matches 7 bases. Germline CDR1 is MNHEY and CDR2 is SVGAGI. This CDR3 contains 14 residues. Trimming took 2 bases from V and 0 from J; bases not matched to a gene: 1. The CDR3 DNA reads as TGTGCCAGCAGTTACGGGACAGCCTCCTACGAGCAGTACTTC. Protein: CASSYGTASYEQYF.

This chain connects TRBV9 to TRBJ2-7; 7 bases map to TRBD2. With 4 bases clipped from V and 4 bases from J, the junction kept 5 bases outside the gene matches. The germline CDR1 and CDR2 sequences are SGDLS and YYNGEE. The CDR3 length is 13 residues. The CDR3 coding sequence is TGTGCCAGCAGCATTGGCGGGGGTTACGAGCAGTACTTC. Protein: CASSIGGGYEQYF.

The chain employs TRBV5-1 and TRBJ2-6; no clear D. Trimming removed 8 bases at V and 1 base at J, with 13 bases between. From germline, CDR1 is SGHRS and CDR2 YFSETQ. This CDR3 spans 15 amino acids. The CDR3 is CARVSGFSGANVLTF. For the CDR3, the DNA is TGCGCCAGGGTATCCGGGTTTTCTGGGGCCAACGTCCTGACTTTC. The variable domain in full, with the rest retrieved from reference TRBV5-1 and TRBJ2-6, is KAGVTQTPRYLIKTRGQQVTLSCSPISGHRSVSWYQQTPGQGLQFLFEYFSETQRNKGNFPGRFSGRQFSNSRSEMNVSTLELGDSALYLCARVSGFSGANVLTFGAGSRLTVL.

The rearrangement uses TRBV28 and TRBJ1-4, with TRBD1 matching over 10 bases. Germline CDR1 and CDR2: MDHEN and SYDVKM. Trimming removed 2 bases from V and 8 bases from J; junction bases left unmatched: 2. The CDR3 has 14 amino acids. CDR3 region: CASSLDRGREKLFF. The CDR3 DNA follows: TGTGCCAGCAGTTTAGACAGGGGGCGAGAAAAACTGTTTTTT.

CDR3 bases: TGTGCCAGCTCACCAGGGTTCAGGACAGGGGGCTTTTCACCCCTCCACTTT. It specifies CASSPGFRTGGFSPLHF. The V gene is TRBV18, the J gene TRBJ1-6, with 11 positions matching TRBD1. The CDR3 extends over 17 amino acids. V dropped 2 bases and J dropped 9; count of bases not matched to a gene: 9. Germline assignment: CDR1 KGHSH and CDR2 LQKENI.

V and J are TRBV7-9 and TRBJ1-6, with a weak D call TRBD1 (5 bases). From germline, CDR1 is SEHNR and CDR2 FQNEAQ (reference sequence). This CDR3 region has 13 residues. The V end was cut by 11 bases, the J end by 5 bases, with 13 bases between. The CDR3 protein is CAGSLGDNSPLHF. For the CDR3, the DNA is TGTGCCGGGTCTTTAGGGGATAATTCACCCCTCCACTTT.